Presented here are 28 T cell receptor beta chains from one specimen sequenced in a study of CD8+ T cells in alopecia areata. RNA, once extracted, was reverse transcribed into cDNA for use as the sequencing template. Sequencing used immunoSEQ multiplex PCR; TCRdb keeps in-frame clones, though not all of them. The repertoire consists of around 140,000 clones, with about three fifths occurring once and the leading ten covering about 6.8%. Sequences were derived from CD4+ T cells sorted from blood, sampled at week 0. The source of these receptors is a human donor with alopecia areata.

The chain couples TRBV5-4 to TRBJ2-3, with 12 bases that match TRBD2. Germline V gene sequence: CDR1 SGHNT, CDR2 YYREEE (reference sequence). Germline trimming cut 1 base from V and 5 bases from J; bases unmatched to any gene: 2. The CDR3 loop spans 15 amino acids. The CDR3: CASSLRLAGEDTQYF. CDR3 DNA sequence: TGTGCCAGCAGCTTGAGACTAGCGGGGGAAGATACGCAGTATTTT. The variable domain in full, completed from reference TRBV5-4 and TRBJ2-3, reads ETGVTQSPTHLIKTRGQQVTLRCSSQSGHNTVSWYQQALGQGPQFIFQYYREEENGRGNFPPRFSGLQFPNYSSELNVNALELDDSALYLCASSLRLAGEDTQYFGPGTRLTVL.

This chain connects TRBV19 to TRBJ1-2; 7 bases agree with TRBD1. The CDR3 has 15 amino acids. V gave up 5 bases and J gave up 5 bases; unmatched junction bases: 11. CDR1 is LNHDA, CDR2 SQIVND, per germline (reference sequence). The CDR3 spells CASSDVGGAGYGYTF. In DNA form, the CDR3 reads TGTGCCAGTAGTGACGTAGGGGGCGCCGGTTATGGCTACACCTTC.

This clone was seen more than once but under ten times. This chain uses TRBV7-2 with TRBJ2-4; D not certain. Germline V gene data show CDR1 as SGHTA and CDR2 as FQGNSA. This CDR3 is built from 14 residues. V was pared by 0 bases and J by 1 base, with 4 bases between. Here the CDR3 DNA reads TGTGCCAGCAGCTTAGCCAGGGCCAAAAACATTCAGTACTTC. Its translation: CASSLARAKNIQYF.

The V call is TRBV4-3, the J call TRBJ1-2, with D unclear. The V end was cut by 0 bases, the J end by 5 bases, with 10 bases between. This CDR3 has 14 amino acids. Germline V CDR1 and CDR2: LGHNA, YSLEER. This chain's CDR3 is CASSQDSGRYGYTF. CDR3 bases: TGCGCCAGCAGCCAAGACAGTGGTCGGTATGGCTACACCTTC.

The J gene is TRBJ1-1, the V gene TRBV29-1, with D possibly being TRBD1 (5 bases). The V gene lost 4 bases and the J gene lost 1 base, with 7 bases spanning the gap. CDR1 SQVTM and CDR2 ANQGSEA come from the germline V gene. This CDR3 has 12 residues. The CDR3 DNA reads as TGCAGCGTTGTTGGGGGGAACACTGAAGCTTTCTTT. This sequence encodes CSVVGGNTEAFF.

This sequence joins TRBV30 and TRBJ2-5; no firm D call. CDR3 length: 11 residues. V lost 1 base to trimming and J lost 5 bases, with 5 bases between them. CDR1 is GTSNPN, CDR2 SVGIG, per germline (reference sequence). CDR3 DNA sequence: TGTGCCTGGAGTGCAGAGGAGACCCAGTACTTC. Translated, it gives CAWSAEETQYF.

This chain links TRBV29-1 with TRBJ2-1; D not resolved. The CDR3 covers 12 residues. CDR1 and CDR2 from the germline V gene are SQVTM and ANQGSEA. V lost 4 bases, J lost 8 bases, and 12 bases lay in between. CDR3 residues: CSVVSSGDEQFF. The CDR3 region has the DNA TGCAGCGTTGTTAGTTCTGGGGATGAGCAGTTCTTC.

This chain uses TRBV30 with TRBJ1-2; no reliable D call. V was trimmed by 4 bases and J by 8 bases, leaving 14 bases between them. This CDR3 region has 12 residues. The germline gives CDR1 GTSNPN, CDR2 SVGIG (reference sequence). The CDR3 loop reads CAWNPPVGGYTF. The CDR3 DNA follows: TGTGCCTGGAACCCCCCGGTGGGGGGCTACACCTTC.

This chain uses TRBV30 with TRBJ1-2, with 8 nucleotides matching TRBD1. Per germline, CDR1 GTSNPN and CDR2 SVGIG (reference sequence). This CDR3 contains 14 residues. With 8 bases clipped from V and 6 bases from J, the junction kept 14 bases outside the gene matches. The CDR3 here is CASRDRRGGDGYTF. CDR3 coding DNA: TGTGCCAGCCGGGACAGGAGAGGCGGGGATGGCTACACCTTC.

The chain uses TRBV4-1 and TRBJ2-5, with 10 bases aligning to TRBD1. The CDR3 contains 17 residues. V lost 1 base and J lost 6; bases outside the gene matches: 11. CDR1 is MGHRA and CDR2 is YSYEKL in the germline V gene. CDR3 loop: CASSQGPGTGELKTQYF. The CDR3 nucleotides read TGCGCCAGCAGCCAAGGCCCCGGGACAGGGGAGTTGAAGACCCAGTACTTC.

The rearrangement joins TRBV29-1 to TRBJ2-5, with D unclear. The V gene's germline CDR1 is SQVTM and CDR2 ANQGSEA. V was cut by 4 bases and J by 5 bases, with 17 bases left in between. This CDR3 comprises 14 residues. CDR3 coding DNA: TGCAGCGTTGTGGAGCGCTGGATGGGCGAGACCCAGTACTTC. Encoded protein: CSVVERWMGETQYF.

The chain uses TRBV7-9 and TRBJ2-5; TRBD2 matches 7 bases. This CDR3 is built from 15 residues. J gave up 2 bases and V 8 bases, and 11 bases lay outside the gene matches. Germline CDR1 SEHNR, CDR2 FQNEAQ (reference sequence). The CDR3: CASGMGGGKQETQYF. The CDR3 DNA reads as TGTGCCAGCGGGATGGGCGGGGGAAAGCAAGAGACCCAGTACTTC.

This chain joins TRBV30 and TRBJ2-5; D might be TRBD2 (5 bases). Germline lookup yields CDR1 GTSNPN and CDR2 SVGIG (reference sequence). This CDR3 contains 12 residues. V was shortened by 8 bases and J by 5 bases, with 15 bases between the two germline ends. The CDR3 spells CAHRTGIETQYF. CDR3 DNA: TGTGCCCATCGGACGGGGATTGAGACCCAGTACTTC.

V gene TRBV4-3 combines with J gene TRBJ1-1; a possible D gene is TRBD1 (6 bases). Germline lookup yields CDR1 LGHNA and CDR2 YSLEER. Trimming cost V 3 bases and J 0 bases, with 14 bases left between them. The CDR3 covers 16 residues. CDR3 DNA sequence: TGCGCCAGCAGCCAGGGCTCCACAGGGCTGAACACTGAAGCTTTCTTT. Its protein product is CASSQGSTGLNTEAFF.

This clone was picked up one time. This chain connects TRBV4-1 to TRBJ1-2; 9 positions match TRBD1. CDR1 MGHRA and CDR2 YSYEKL come from the germline V gene. The CDR3 length is 15 residues. Unmatched junction bases numbered 4, after V lost 4 bases and J lost 1 base. CDR3 protein: CASSLGTGINYGYTF. The CDR3 DNA is TGCGCCAGCAGCCTCGGGACAGGGATTAACTATGGCTACACCTTC.

CDR3 in amino acids: CASSSWASNYGYTF. The CDR3 nucleotides are TGCGCCAGCAGCTCATGGGCCAGCAACTATGGCTACACCTTC. The chain has TRBV5-1 and TRBJ1-2, with D uncertain. The CDR3 covers 14 residues. Germline V gene lookup returns CDR1 SGHRS and CDR2 YFSETQ. Between the trimmed V and J ends, which lost 3 bases and 2 bases, there was a span of 11 bases.

The V gene is TRBV7-2, the J gene TRBJ1-5, with D perhaps TRBD1 (6 bases). The CDR3 is 15 amino acids. Germline CDR1 is SGHTA and CDR2 is FQGNSA. Deletions cut 5 bases from V and 2 bases from J, with 13 bases between. The CDR3 region has the DNA TGTGCCAGCAGCATCCAGGGGAACGGCAATCAGCCCCAGCATTTT. Translating gives CASSIQGNGNQPQHF.

In its sample, this clone was seen a few times. The V and J genes are TRBV11-2 and TRBJ2-5; TRBD2 matches 10 bases. V was pared by 4 bases and J by 4 bases, with 6 bases of the junction left unmatched. This CDR3 region has 15 residues. Germline CDR1 is SGHAT and CDR2 is FQNNGV. The CDR3 DNA is TGTGCCAGCAGCTCATTAGCGGGGGGCCCAGAGACCCAGTACTTC. Protein sequence: CASSSLAGGPETQYF.

The chain combines TRBV13 with TRBJ2-1; D unresolved. V was clipped by 7 bases and J by 2 bases, with 15 bases between them. The CDR3 length is 15 residues. Germline CDR1 is PRHDT and CDR2 is FYEKMQ (reference sequence). In nucleotides, the CDR3 is TGTGCCAGCAAGAACTGGCCGGTGGCCTACAATGAGCAGTTCTTC. Its protein product is CASKNWPVAYNEQFF.

The chain couples TRBV5-4 to TRBJ1-2; D gene unclear. CDR1 is SGHNT, CDR2 YYREEE, per germline (reference sequence). The CDR3 is made up of 14 amino acids. V lost 0 bases and J 2 bases, leaving 8 bases between the germline ends. In DNA form, the CDR3 reads TGTGCCAGCAGCTTGGCGGCGGTAAACTATGGCTACACCTTC. Its translation is CASSLAAVNYGYTF.

The rearrangement links TRBV2 to TRBJ1-1, with D possibly being TRBD1 (6 bases). The CDR3 consists of 15 residues. The ends were cut back, 3 bases at V and 0 bases at J, with 11 bases in the middle. The V gene's germline CDR1 is SNHLY and CDR2 FYNNEI. The CDR3 sequence is CASSDGGPLNTEAFF. The CDR3 region has the DNA TGTGCCAGCAGTGATGGGGGCCCGCTGAACACTGAAGCTTTCTTT.

The genes are TRBV13 and TRBJ2-3, with 14 positions matching TRBD2. The CDR3 is made up of 20 amino acids. The trim removed 5 bases at V and 2 bases at J, leaving 15 bases unmatched. The germline V gene encodes CDR1 PRHDT and CDR2 FYEKMQ (reference sequence). In DNA, the CDR3 is TGTGCCAGCAGCCGAGGGGCGGGACTAGCGGGGGAACCCTCCACAGATACGCAGTATTTT. Its translation: CASSRGAGLAGEPSTDTQYF.

This clone was observed a handful of times. The rearrangement uses TRBV29-1 and TRBJ1-2, with no clear D. CDR1 and CDR2 from the germline V gene are SQVTM and ANQGSEA. The CDR3 is made up of 11 amino acids. V was trimmed by 3 bases and J by 6 bases, leaving 8 bases between them. The CDR3 spells CSVESGDGYTF. The CDR3 DNA sequence: TGCAGCGTTGAGTCGGGAGATGGCTACACCTTC. The variable domain in full, with the rest retrieved from reference TRBV29-1 and TRBJ1-2, is SAVISQKPSRDICQRGTSLTIQCQVDSQVTMMFWYRQQPGQSLTLIATANQGSEATYESGFVIDKFPISRPNLTFSTLTVSNMSPEDSSIYLCSVESGDGYTFGSGTRLTVV.

CDR3 amino acids: CASSPGDRTIQYF. The CDR3 coding sequence is TGTGCCAGCAGCCCGGGGGACAGAACCATTCAGTACTTC. The rearrangement joins TRBV7-2 to TRBJ2-4, with D maybe TRBD1 (7 bases). In germline, CDR1 is SGHTA, CDR2 FQGNSA. The CDR3 loop spans 13 amino acids. V was trimmed by 5 bases and J by 9 bases, leaving 14 bases between them.

This clone was counted only a few times. The V gene is TRBV29-1, the J gene TRBJ2-3, with 8 positions matching TRBD1. Germline loops: CDR1 SQVTM, CDR2 ANQGSEA. V dropped 0 bases and J dropped 4; count of bases not matched to a gene: 15. The CDR3 sequence is 18 residues long. The CDR3 is CSVEDPSLDRGDADTQYF. In nucleotides, the CDR3 is TGCAGCGTTGAAGACCCATCCTTAGACAGGGGCGACGCAGATACGCAGTATTTT.

J is TRBJ2-5 and V is TRBV29-1, with 9 bases that match TRBD2. The CDR3 extends over 14 amino acids. The V and J ends lost 3 bases and 4 bases, in that order; junction bases with no gene match: 6. Germline assignment: CDR1 SQVTM and CDR2 ANQGSEA. In nucleotides, the CDR3 is TGCAGCGTTGATCTAGCGGGGTTGTTAGAGACCCAGTACTTC. Its protein product is CSVDLAGLLETQYF.

The chain has TRBV5-6 and TRBJ1-5; 8 bases match TRBD1. The CDR3 length is 13 residues. CDR1 and CDR2 from the germline V gene are SGHDT and YYEEEE. With V trimmed by 1 base and J by 6 bases, 0 bases remained unmatched. The CDR3 here is CASSLTGGQPQHF. For the CDR3, the DNA is TGTGCCAGCAGCTTGACAGGGGGTCAGCCCCAGCATTTT.

This chain links TRBV29-1 with TRBJ2-4; D is perhaps TRBD1 (6 bases). V lost 6 bases to trimming and J lost 0 bases, with 9 bases between them. The germline V gene has CDR1 SQVTM and CDR2 ANQGSEA. The CDR3 is 13 residues long. The CDR3 sequence is CSVQGVAKNIQYF. The CDR3, as DNA: TGCAGCGTACAGGGAGTAGCCAAAAACATTCAGTACTTC.